Listed below are T cell receptor beta chains from one sample, sequenced in a study of cytotoxic CD8 clonotypes in ibrutinib-treated CLL. Produced via immunoSEQ multiplex PCR; TCRdb's table is partial and in-frame only. Of under 15,000 clones listed, roughly 67% were seen once; the top ten hold approximately 40%. The sample in question was PBMCs, obtained before ibrutinib treatment. Source of these receptors: a human donor with chronic lymphocytic leukemia. CDR3s include the opening cysteine and the closing phenylalanine or tryptophan. The order of the fields is V gene, clone size, D gene, J gene, CDR3 DNA, CDR3 protein. A D gene is named only where the DNA matches it firmly. Rows may omit the clone size; those that give it use once, few, many or a size class.

v_call: TRBV2; clone_size: many; d_call: .; j_call: TRBJ1-2; cdr3_nt: TGTGCCAGCAGGGGGACGGGGGGATCTGGCTACACCTTC; cdr3_aa: CASRGTGGSGYTF
v_call: TRBV27; clone_size: .; d_call: TRBD2; j_call: TRBJ2-1; cdr3_nt: TGTGCCAGCAGTTTATATCTGTTTGGTAGCGGGGGCCCTAACAATGAGCAGTTCTTC; cdr3_aa: CASSLYLFGSGGPNNEQFF
v_call: TRBV5-1; clone_size: .; d_call: TRBD2; j_call: TRBJ2-5; cdr3_nt: TGCGCCAGCAGCTTGGGGACTAGCGGGGGGAGGAAGACCCAGTACTTC; cdr3_aa: CASSLGTSGGRKTQYF
v_call: TRBV7-9; clone_size: .; d_call: TRBD1; j_call: TRBJ2-7; cdr3_nt: TGTGCCAGCAGCTTCCAGACAGGGTACGAGCAGTACTTC; cdr3_aa: CASSFQTGYEQYF
v_call: TRBV5-1; clone_size: few; d_call: TRBD1; j_call: TRBJ1-1; cdr3_nt: TGCGCCAGCAGGATTGGCCCGACAGGGGGCACTGAAGCTTTCTTT; cdr3_aa: CASRIGPTGGTEAFF
v_call: TRBV2; clone_size: .; d_call: .; j_call: TRBJ2-5; cdr3_nt: TGTGCCAGCAAGAGGGACGGGGGGACCCAGTACTTC; cdr3_aa: CASKRDGGTQYF
v_call: TRBV29-1; clone_size: .; d_call: TRBD1; j_call: TRBJ1-1; cdr3_nt: TGCAGCGGGCGACAGGGAATGAACACTGAAGCTTTCTTT; cdr3_aa: CSGRQGMNTEAFF
v_call: TRBV27; clone_size: few; d_call: .; j_call: TRBJ2-3; cdr3_nt: TGTGCCAGCACTACTGGGATCTCCGGTGGGGATACGCAGTATTTT; cdr3_aa: CASTTGISGGDTQYF
v_call: TRBV27; clone_size: many; d_call: .; j_call: TRBJ1-1; cdr3_nt: TGTGCCAGCAGTTTTGGGGGTCCGAACACTGAAGCTTTCTTT; cdr3_aa: CASSFGGPNTEAFF
v_call: TRBV5-1; clone_size: .; d_call: TRBD1; j_call: TRBJ2-5; cdr3_nt: TGCGCCAGCAGCCCGGCCGGGACAGGGGGCGGGGAGACCCAGTACTTC; cdr3_aa: CASSPAGTGGGETQYF
v_call: TRBV27; clone_size: few; d_call: TRBD1; j_call: TRBJ1-2; cdr3_nt: TGTGCCAGCAGTTCACAGGGGGCTCGTGGCTACACCTTC; cdr3_aa: CASSSQGARGYTF
v_call: TRBV5-4; clone_size: once; d_call: .; j_call: TRBJ1-2; cdr3_nt: TGTGCCAGCAGCACCTCGGGGGAAACTAACTATGGCTACACCTTC; cdr3_aa: CASSTSGETNYGYTF
v_call: TRBV5-4; clone_size: once; d_call: TRBD1; j_call: TRBJ1-1; cdr3_nt: TGTGCCAGCAGCGTCGGGACAGAGGAAGCTTTCTTT; cdr3_aa: CASSVGTEEAFF
v_call: TRBV5-1; clone_size: .; d_call: .; j_call: TRBJ1-1; cdr3_nt: TGCGCCAGCAGCTTGTTGGGGCGGAGGACGAACACTGAAGCTTTCTTT; cdr3_aa: CASSLLGRRTNTEAFF
v_call: TRBV7-6; clone_size: .; d_call: TRBD1; j_call: TRBJ1-1; cdr3_nt: TGTGCCAGCAGCCAGGACAGGGGGAACACTGAAGCTTTCTTT; cdr3_aa: CASSQDRGNTEAFF
v_call: TRBV19; clone_size: .; d_call: .; j_call: TRBJ1-1; cdr3_nt: TGTGCCAGTAGTATAGGCGGGGGATCTGAAGCTTTCTTT; cdr3_aa: CASSIGGGSEAFF
v_call: TRBV4-2; clone_size: .; d_call: .; j_call: TRBJ1-6; cdr3_nt: TGTGCCAGCAGCCAGACACCGGGTTCTAGCTCCTATAATTCACCCCTCCACTTT; cdr3_aa: CASSQTPGSSSYNSPLHF